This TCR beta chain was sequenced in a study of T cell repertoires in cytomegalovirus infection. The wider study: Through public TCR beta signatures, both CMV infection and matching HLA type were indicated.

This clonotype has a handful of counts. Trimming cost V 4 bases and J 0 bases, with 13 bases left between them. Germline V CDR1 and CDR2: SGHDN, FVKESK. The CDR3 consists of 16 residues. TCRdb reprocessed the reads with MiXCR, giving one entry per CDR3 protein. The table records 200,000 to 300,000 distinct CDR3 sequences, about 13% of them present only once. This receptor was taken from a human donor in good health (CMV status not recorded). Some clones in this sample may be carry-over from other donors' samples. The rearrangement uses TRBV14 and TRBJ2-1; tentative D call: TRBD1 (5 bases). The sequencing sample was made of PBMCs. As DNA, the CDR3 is TGTGCCAGCAGCCTAGGGGTCCTTCACTCCTACAATGAGCAGTTCTTC. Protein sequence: CASSLGVLHSYNEQFF. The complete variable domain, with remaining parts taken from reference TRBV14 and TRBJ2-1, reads EAGVTQFPSHSVIEKGQTVTLRCDPISGHDNLYWYRRVMGKEIKFLLHFVKESKQDESGMPNNRFLAERTGGTYSTLKVQPAELEDSGVYFCASSLGVLHSYNEQFFGPGTRLTVL.